This TCR beta chain was obtained from a study of cytomegalovirus exposure and HLA in healthy donors. Findings and limits, study-wide: Near-uniform donor sequencing depth was presumed by presence/absence analyses. Apart from CMV serostatus, no immune exposure information was available. Highest at DRB1 and lowest at HLA-C, TCR association rates differed among HLA loci in a later analysis.

V gave up 3 bases and J gave up 6 bases, with 23 bases separating them. The CDR3 is made up of 16 amino acids. In germline, CDR1 is GTSNPN, CDR2 SVGIG (reference sequence). A multiplex PCR was run with 60 Vbeta primers and 13 Jbeta primers. Here immunoSEQ multiplex PCR was the method, and the copy in TCRdb shows in-frame clones only, minus some. The sample holds some 150,000 clones, 80% to 85% seen once. This clone was seen just once. Its specificity is unknown. The V and J genes are TRBV30 and TRBJ1-1; tentatively, D is TRBD1 (6 bases). This receptor was taken from a woman aged 18-29 years in good health and CMV-seronegative. Sequenced input: PBMCs. CDR3 protein: CAWRDEQGLVVSEAFF. CDR3 DNA sequence: TGTGCCTGGAGGGACGAACAGGGATTAGTGGTCTCTGAAGCTTTCTTT.